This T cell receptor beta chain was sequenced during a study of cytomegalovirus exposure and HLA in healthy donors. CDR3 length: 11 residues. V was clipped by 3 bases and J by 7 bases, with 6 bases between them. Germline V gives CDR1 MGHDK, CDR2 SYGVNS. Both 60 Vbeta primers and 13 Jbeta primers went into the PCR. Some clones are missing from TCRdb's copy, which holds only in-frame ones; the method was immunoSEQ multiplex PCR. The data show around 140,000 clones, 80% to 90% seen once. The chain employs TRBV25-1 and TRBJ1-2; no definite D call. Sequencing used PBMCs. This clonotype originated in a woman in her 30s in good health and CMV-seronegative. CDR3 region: CASSDRSGYTF. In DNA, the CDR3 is TGTGCCAGCAGTGATAGAAGTGGCTACACCTTC.